This T cell receptor beta chain was observed in a study of T cells in Graves' hyperthyroidism and ophthalmopathy. Exclusions: uncontrolled infection, other autoimmune disease, pregnancy, lactation. RNA transcripts were the template for amplifying TCR beta CDR3 regions. A first-round RT-PCR of the TCR CDR3 used the HTBI primer set. TCRdb ran MiXCR on the multiplex PCR reads and lists one entry per CDR3 protein. The data contain 400,000 to 600,000 distinct CDR3 sequences, about 15% of them singletons. J was trimmed by 5 bases and V by 3 bases; bases with no gene match: 6. The CDR3 is 14 amino acids. The V gene's germline CDR1 is MDHEN and CDR2 SYDVKM. This clonotype was observed at least ten times.

This sequence originates from a woman in her twenties or thirties with Graves' ophthalmopathy. The sample taken for sequencing was blood. V usage is TRBV28 and J usage is TRBJ2-7, with 8 positions matching TRBD2. The CDR3, as DNA: TGTGCCAGCAGTTTTCAAGCGGGAGTTCACGAGCAGTACTTC. Protein sequence: CASSFQAGVHEQYF.